This TCR beta chain was recorded in a study of blood T cell repertoires in COVID-19. For the study at large: Donors in the United States, Italy and Spain gave samples during acute or convalescent COVID-19. The cDNA or gDNA used as material had been derived from T cells, B-cell-depleted T cells, or PBMCs.

In the source study's methods: Amplification from reference gene primers served as the basis for estimated nucleated cell counts. The repertoire was sequenced with immunoSEQ multiplex PCR; TCRdb's copy has only in-frame clones and lacks some. V, J and clone size derive from that table, while D and trimming were established from the DNA sequence. The data hold about 200,000 clones, with over 70% observed a single time. The CDR3 totals 13 residues. The germline V and J ends were trimmed by 7 bases and 2 bases, with 11 bases remaining between them. The source material was peripheral blood. The clonotype comes from a woman of 80 years or more with acute or convalescent COVID-19. This chain connects TRBV12-3 or TRBV12-4 to TRBJ1-1; possibly TRBD1 for D (6 bases). CDR3 coding DNA: TGTGCCAGCAATAACAGGGATAACACTGAAGCTTTCTTT. Translating gives CASNNRDNTEAFF.